This T cell receptor beta chain was sequenced during a study of beta chain features in type 1 diabetes. Study outcomes and limitations: In all four CD4+ subsets, TCRB CDR3 length was significantly, moderately reduced in type 1 diabetes.

cDNA synthesis used the whole RNA isolate, giving expressed TCRB sequences. Sequencing was performed with immunoSEQ multiplex PCR; in TCRdb, only in-frame clones are kept and a portion is missing. The sample has some 250,000 clones, about 15% seen once; the top ten hold just under 0.02%. A remark on this clone: Antigen specificity is unknown.

CDR3 length equals 12 residues. The V gene's germline CDR1 is MNHEY and CDR2 SVGAGI. Trimming left V 6 bases short and J 1 base short, with 6 bases between. The sequence was obtained from a man aged 25-40 years with type 1 diabetes. The specimen was naive CD4+ T cells from blood. The rearrangement uses TRBV6-5 and TRBJ1-2; D ambiguous. The CDR3 protein is CASSLRNYGYTF. The CDR3 DNA follows: TGTGCCAGCAGCCTTCGTAACTATGGCTACACCTTC.